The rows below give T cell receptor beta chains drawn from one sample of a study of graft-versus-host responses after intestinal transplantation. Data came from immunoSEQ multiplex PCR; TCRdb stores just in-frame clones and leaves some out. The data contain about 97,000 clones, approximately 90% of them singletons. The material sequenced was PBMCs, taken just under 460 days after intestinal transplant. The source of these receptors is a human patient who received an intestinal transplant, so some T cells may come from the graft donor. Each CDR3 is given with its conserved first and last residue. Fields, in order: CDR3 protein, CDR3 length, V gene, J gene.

CAISETRGSTEAFF	14	TRBV10-3	TRBJ1-1
CASRPGTGNQPQHF	14	TRBV5-1	TRBJ1-5
CASRPSGGEGDTQYF	15	TRBV19	TRBJ2-3
CASSLRDTEAFF	12	TRBV13	TRBJ1-1
CASGSGQAYNEQFF	14	TRBV25-1	TRBJ2-1
CASSLVFGRWTDIQYF	16	TRBV7-8	TRBJ2-4
CASSRQTGSYNEQFF	15	TRBV13	TRBJ2-1
CASSHVGGETQYF	13	TRBV4-1	TRBJ2-5
CASSPQANLPYEQYF	15	TRBV6-5	TRBJ2-7
CASSVVGRNTGELFF	15	TRBV9	TRBJ2-2
CASSLVTGSLTGELFF	16	TRBV11-2	TRBJ2-2
CASSPDRGAGANVLTF	16	TRBV19	TRBJ2-6
CASLTNRGPGTEAFF	15	TRBV27	TRBJ1-1
CASSVGPQSRGIQYF	15	TRBV5-8	TRBJ2-4
CASGLVLGQPQHF	13	TRBV12-5	TRBJ1-5
CASSFETGFTEAFF	14	TRBV7-9	TRBJ1-1
CSAKSYNEQFF	11	TRBV20-1	TRBJ2-1
CASSSPWAGEYNEQFF	16	TRBV27	TRBJ2-1
CASSLGGSDSPLHF	14	TRBV5-1	TRBJ1-6
CASSYAGTSGAGELFF	16	TRBV6-5	TRBJ2-2
CASSYEGGLRRETQYF	16	TRBV6-6	TRBJ2-5
CASRWDSAGEKLFF	14	TRBV19	TRBJ1-4
CASRGQINQPQHF	13	TRBV6-5	TRBJ1-5
CASSPQDSLYEQYF	14	TRBV9	TRBJ2-7
CASSLSRQSYEQYF	14	TRBV18	TRBJ2-7
CASSERQRGGLYEQYF	16	TRBV7-9	TRBJ2-7
CASSDPGTGGRHEQYF	16	TRBV6-1	TRBJ2-7
CASSTDSQETQYF	13	TRBV2	TRBJ2-5
CASSLPRSGTGELFF	15	TRBV11-2	TRBJ2-2
CASSVKGDLDTEAFF	15	TRBV9	TRBJ1-1
CASSLDRQNTEAFF	14	TRBV7-3	TRBJ1-1
CATSLLGTRPLNTEAFF	17	TRBV15	TRBJ1-1
CASSPDAAWGPLHF	14	TRBV14	TRBJ1-6
CASRYYDRERSTDTQYF	17	TRBV5-6	TRBJ2-3
CASSQDWGPQYF	12	TRBV4-1	TRBJ2-5
CASSLGVGLNTEAFF	15	TRBV27	TRBJ1-1
CASSSDRVATNEKLFF	16	TRBV5-6	TRBJ1-4
CASSQGTEINQPQHF	15	TRBV4-1	TRBJ1-5
CASSQGSSNQPQHF	14	TRBV6-5	TRBJ1-5
CASSSYRQEDTDTQYF	16	TRBV13	TRBJ2-3